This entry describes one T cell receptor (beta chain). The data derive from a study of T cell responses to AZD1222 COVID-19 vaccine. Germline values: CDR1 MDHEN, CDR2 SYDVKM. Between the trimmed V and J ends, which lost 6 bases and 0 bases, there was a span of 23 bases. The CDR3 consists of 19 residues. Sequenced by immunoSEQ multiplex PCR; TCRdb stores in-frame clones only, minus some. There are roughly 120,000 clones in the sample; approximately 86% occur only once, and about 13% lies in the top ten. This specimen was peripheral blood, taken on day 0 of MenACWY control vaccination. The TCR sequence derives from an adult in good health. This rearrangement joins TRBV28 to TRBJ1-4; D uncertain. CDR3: CASSPRGFTTPATNEKLFF. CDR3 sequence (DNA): TGTGCCAGCAGCCCGCGAGGGTTTACTACCCCTGCAACTAATGAAAAACTGTTTTTT.